The 21 T cell receptor beta chains below were found in one sample sequenced in a study of T cells in Graves' hyperthyroidism and ophthalmopathy. TCR beta CDR3 sequences were amplified from RNA transcripts. HTBI primers were used for first-round RT-PCR of the TCR CDR3. Each CDR3 protein gets one entry after TCRdb re-called the multiplex PCR reads with MiXCR. The top ten hold 35% of the sample, which has about 250,000 distinct CDR3 sequences, around 24% seen once. The sample consisted of blood. The receptors were sampled from a woman between 40 and 55 years old with Graves' ophthalmopathy.

Ten or more counts support this clonotype. This chain links TRBV18 with TRBJ2-5, with TRBD1 matching over 9 bases. Trimming removed 5 bases from V and 2 bases from J; junction bases left unmatched: 3. The CDR3 consists of 14 residues. Looked up from germline, CDR1 is KGHSH and CDR2 is LQKENI. CDR3 DNA sequence: TGTGCCAGCTCAAGGGACAGGGATCAAGAGACCCAGTACTTC. Its protein product is CASSRDRDQETQYF. Using reference TRBV18 and TRBJ2-5 for the parts outside the CDR3, the full variable domain is NAGVMQNPRHLVRRRGQEARLRCSPMKGHSHVYWYRQLPEEGLKFMVYLQKENIIDESGMPKERFSAEFPKEGPSILRIQQVVRGDSAAYFCASSRDRDQETQYFGPGTRLLVL.

This clonotype was seen ten or more times. The rearrangement joins TRBV29-1 to TRBJ2-5; the D gene is possibly TRBD2 (5 bases). V lost 1 base and J lost 2, with 8 bases in between. Germline values: CDR1 SQVTM, CDR2 ANQGSEA. This CDR3 is 13 amino acids long. CDR3 residues: CSVEGGIQETQYF. CDR3 nucleotides: TGCAGCGTTGAAGGAGGGATACAAGAGACCCAGTACTTC.

This clonotype was observed at least ten times. CDR3 sequence (DNA): TGCAGTGCTAGAGTTAGCGGAGTTCTACTTTCCTACGAGCAGTACTTC. Translation gives CSARVSGVLLSYEQYF. The chain employs TRBV20-1 and TRBJ2-7; possibly TRBD2 for D (6 bases). Germline lookup yields CDR1 DFQATT and CDR2 SNEGSKA (reference sequence). The ends were cut back, 1 base at V and 1 base at J, with 17 bases in the middle. The CDR3 is 16 amino acids.

This clonotype was counted ten times or more. CDR3 sequence: CSVEDPPGGTDTQYF. The CDR3 region has the DNA TGCAGCGTTGAAGATCCCCCTGGCGGAACAGATACGCAGTATTTT. The J gene is TRBJ2-3, the V gene TRBV29-1; D not resolved. The V gene's germline CDR1 is SQVTM and CDR2 ANQGSEA. With 0 bases removed from V and 3 bases from J, the gap between germline ends came to 13 bases. CDR3 length: 15 amino acids.

This clonotype occurred many times. The chain combines TRBV12-3 or TRBV12-4 with TRBJ1-5, with D tentatively TRBD1 (6 bases). This CDR3 is built from 15 residues. Trimming pared 6 bases from V and 0 bases from J, leaving 12 bases between. CDR3 bases: TGTGCCAGCAGGCTACAGGGTGGTAGCAATCAGCCCCAGCATTTT. This translates into CASRLQGGSNQPQHF.

This clonotype appeared many times. The chain is built from TRBV7-2 and TRBJ2-7; D may match TRBD1 or TRBD2 (5 bases each). In germline, CDR1 is SGHTA, CDR2 FQGNSA. CDR3 length equals 14 residues. V was shortened by 4 bases and J by 6 bases, with 16 bases between the two germline ends. The CDR3 loop is CASSSGVARGEQYF. The CDR3 nucleotides read TGTGCCAGCAGCTCCGGAGTGGCGAGGGGCGAGCAGTACTTC.

This clonotype was recorded a few times. The chain couples TRBV12-3 or TRBV12-4 to TRBJ1-1, with D unclear. Trimming took 5 bases from V and 3 from J, leaving 7 bases between them. CDR3 size: 12 residues. The CDR3 loop reads CASSLVDTEAFF. The CDR3 bases are TGTGCCAGCAGTCTTGTGGACACTGAAGCTTTCTTT.

Turning to this clonotype: A read error may account for a junction end that differs from germline. The chain has TRBV5-1 and TRBJ2-2; the match to TRBD2 covers 11 bases. The CDR3 consists of 16 residues. Germline V gives CDR1 SGHRS, CDR2 YFSETQ. The CDR3 DNA reads as TGCGCCAGCAGCTTCAGGACTAGCGGGTACACCGAGGAGCTGTTTTTT. This translates into CASSFRTSGYTEELFF.

The V and J genes are TRBV12-3 or TRBV12-4 and TRBJ2-4; TRBD1 agrees at 9 bases. This CDR3 comprises 14 residues. V dropped 4 bases and J dropped 6; count of bases not matched to a gene: 4. The CDR3 region has the DNA TGTGCCAGCAGTTCGTCGACAGGGGGAAACATTCAGTACTTC. Amino acids: CASSSSTGGNIQYF.

V usage is TRBV12-3 or TRBV12-4 and J usage is TRBJ2-2; no clear D gene. This CDR3 is built from 14 residues. The ends were cut back, 1 base at V and 7 bases at J, with 10 bases in the middle. The CDR3 DNA reads TGTGCCAGCAGTTTAGACAAGCCCCTCGGGGAGCTGTTTTTT. Its protein is CASSLDKPLGELFF.

This clonotype showed up many times. As DNA, the CDR3 is TGTGCCAGCAGTGACAGGGGTCTTCGCAATCAGCCCCAGCATTTT. Its protein is CASSDRGLRNQPQHF. The chain employs TRBV2 and TRBJ1-5, with D perhaps TRBD1 (6 bases). CDR1 SNHLY and CDR2 FYNNEI come from the germline V gene. The CDR3 is 15 amino acids. Trimming stripped 3 bases from V and 2 bases from J, with 11 bases between.

This clonotype was observed many times. The gene calls are TRBV27 and TRBJ2-5, with 11 positions matching TRBD2. V dropped 6 bases and J dropped 4; count of bases not matched to a gene: 7. CDR3 length equals 15 residues. Germline V CDR1 and CDR2: MNHEY, SMNVEV (reference sequence). The DNA for the CDR3 is TGTGCCAGCAGGGGTGGGCTAGCGGGAGGAGAGACCCAGTACTTC. Translation: CASRGGLAGGETQYF.

This clonotype was observed many times. The chain is built from TRBV9 and TRBJ1-6; 8 nucleotides align to TRBD1. The CDR3 contains 15 residues. CDR1 is SGDLS, CDR2 YYNGEE, per germline. The trim removed 6 bases at V and 9 bases at J, leaving 11 bases unmatched. CDR3 in amino acids: CASTQGQGTGSPLHF. Written as DNA, the CDR3 is TGTGCCAGCACCCAAGGACAGGGAACGGGTTCACCCCTCCACTTT.

This clonotype was detected many times. This chain uses TRBV6-1 with TRBJ1-2; D call uncertain. The CDR3 loop spans 13 amino acids. Germline values: CDR1 MNHNS, CDR2 SASEGT. V was clipped by 1 base and J by 5 bases, with 8 bases between them. The CDR3 spells CASSEVPGYGYTF. CDR3 bases: TGTGCCAGCAGTGAAGTCCCGGGGTATGGCTACACCTTC.

This clonotype has at least ten counts. V is TRBV27 and J is TRBJ2-2; no firm D call. Trimming stripped 5 bases from V and 0 bases from J, with 1 base between. This CDR3 comprises 12 residues. Germline values: CDR1 MNHEY, CDR2 SMNVEV (reference sequence). The CDR3 protein is CASSTNTGELFF. CDR3 DNA: TGTGCCAGCAGTACGAACACCGGGGAGCTGTTTTTT.

This clonotype was recorded many times. V usage is TRBV6-5 and J usage is TRBJ1-2; 7 positions match TRBD1. CDR3 length: 13 amino acids. The germline V gene encodes CDR1 MNHEY and CDR2 SVGAGI. The V segment lost 10 bases and the J segment 7 bases; nucleotides outside the gene matches: 12. This chain's CDR3 is CATLVVQGGGYTF. The CDR3 DNA follows: TGTGCCACCCTCGTTGTGCAGGGGGGTGGCTACACCTTC.

This clonotype has a count of ten or more. The rearrangement joins TRBV18 to TRBJ2-2; 8 bases align to TRBD2. CDR1 KGHSH and CDR2 LQKENI come from the germline V gene. After removal of 0 bases from V and 1 base from J, the junction contained 1 base not matched to a gene. The CDR3 spans 16 residues. The CDR3 is CASSPPSGRNTGELFF. CDR3 in DNA: TGTGCCAGCTCACCACCGAGCGGGAGGAACACCGGGGAGCTGTTTTTT.

The V and J genes are TRBV12-3 or TRBV12-4 and TRBJ1-1, with 7 nucleotides matching TRBD1. Losses at the gene ends were 6 bases for V and 3 bases for J; bases not matched to a gene: 10. The CDR3 is made up of 15 amino acids. CDR3 DNA sequence: TGTGCCAGCAGGGGACAGAACGGATGGGACACTGAAGCTTTCTTT. Translating gives CASRGQNGWDTEAFF.

Details on this clonotype: A much larger clone lies one base from this, so it may be a read error. The J gene is TRBJ2-7, the V gene TRBV9; D might be TRBD1 (5 bases). The CDR3 is 14 residues long. V shed 4 bases and J shed 6 bases, with 17 bases lying between them. Germline V gene sequence: CDR1 SGDLS, CDR2 YYNGEE. The chain's CDR3 is CASSWGTVNSEQYF. The CDR3 DNA reads as TGTGCCAGCAGCTGGGGCACGGTGAACAGCGAGCAGTACTTC.

This chain uses TRBV2 with TRBJ2-6; D not resolved. Between the trimmed V and J ends, which lost 3 bases and 0 bases, there was a span of 6 bases. The V gene's germline CDR1 is SNHLY and CDR2 FYNNEI. The CDR3 consists of 15 residues. For the CDR3, the DNA is TGTGCCAGCAGTGACTTTAGCTCTGGGGCCAACGTCCTGACTTTC. It codes for CASSDFSSGANVLTF. Supplemented by reference TRBV2 and TRBJ2-6, the full variable domain reads EPEVTQTPSHQVTQMGQEVILRCVPISNHLYFYWYRQILGQKVEFLVSFYNNEISEKSEIFDDQFSVERPDGSNFTLKIRSTKLEDSAMYFCASSDFSSGANVLTFGAGSRLTVL.

Concerning this clonotype itself: Because the CDR3 is missing its conserved closing phenylalanine or tryptophan, this is likely a read error. This chain uses TRBV19 with TRBJ1-1; 9 bases are a match to TRBD1. The trim removed 5 bases at V and 5 bases at J, leaving 6 bases unmatched. Germline V gene sequence: CDR1 LNHDA, CDR2 SQIVND (reference sequence). The CDR3 contains 14 residues. The DNA of the CDR3 is TGTGCCAGTAGTTCGGGACAGGGACGTACTGAAGCTTTCCTT. Its translation: CASSSGQGRTEAFL.